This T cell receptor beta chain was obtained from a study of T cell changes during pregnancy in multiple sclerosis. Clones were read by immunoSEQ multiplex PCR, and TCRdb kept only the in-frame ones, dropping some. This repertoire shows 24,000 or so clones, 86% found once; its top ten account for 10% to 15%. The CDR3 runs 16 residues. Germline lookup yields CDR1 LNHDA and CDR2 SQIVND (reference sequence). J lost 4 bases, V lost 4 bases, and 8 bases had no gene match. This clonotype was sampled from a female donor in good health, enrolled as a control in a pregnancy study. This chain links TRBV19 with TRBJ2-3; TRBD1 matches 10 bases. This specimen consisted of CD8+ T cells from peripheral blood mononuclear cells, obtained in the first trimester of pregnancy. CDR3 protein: CASSTRDRGTADTQYF. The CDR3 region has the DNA TGTGCCAGTAGTACGCGGGACAGGGGTACCGCAGATACGCAGTATTTT.